The 5 T cell receptor beta chains below come from one sample, sequenced in a study of blood T cell repertoires in COVID-19. Profiling relied on immunoSEQ multiplex PCR, and the TCRdb table lists in-frame clones only, not all of them. The table lists around 220,000 clones, less than 85% of them singletons. The sequencing input was peripheral blood. The receptors were sampled from an elderly woman with active or convalescent COVID-19.

The chain employs TRBV11-2 and TRBJ2-1; 13 bases are a match to TRBD2. The CDR3 runs to 16 residues. The trim removed 5 bases at V and 10 bases at J, leaving 11 bases unmatched. Germline V gene lookup returns CDR1 SGHAT and CDR2 FQNNGV. CDR3 amino acids: CASSVQLAGGRREQFF. DNA of the CDR3: TGTGCCAGCAGCGTACAACTAGCGGGGGGGCGGAGGGAGCAGTTCTTC.

The table lists this clone with a few counts. The gene calls are TRBV5-4 and TRBJ1-1; 7 nucleotides align to TRBD1. There are 13 residues in the CDR3. Germline loops: CDR1 SGHNT, CDR2 YYREEE (reference sequence). The ends lost 5 bases at V and 6 bases at J; junction bases unmatched: 7. The chain's CDR3 is CASRGQGGAEAFF. CDR3 sequence (DNA): TGTGCCAGCAGAGGGCAGGGGGGCGCTGAAGCTTTCTTT.

This rearrangement joins TRBV9 to TRBJ2-1, with 7 positions matching TRBD2. V shed 0 bases and J 8 bases; nucleotides not matched to a gene: 2. Germline V gene lookup returns CDR1 SGDLS and CDR2 YYNGEE. CDR3 size: 13 residues. CDR3 region: CASSVGLAYEQFF. CDR3 bases: TGTGCCAGCAGCGTAGGACTAGCCTATGAGCAGTTCTTC.

This clone has more than one count but fewer than ten. The chain employs TRBV21-1 and TRBJ2-3; the table's TRBD2 call for D was not verified on the DNA. TRBV21-1 is termed a pseudogene. CDR3 length: 15 amino acids. The CDR3 DNA is TGTGCCAGCAGCAAAAGTACTAGCGGGGTAGATACGCAGTATTTT. This gives the protein CASSKSTSGVDTQYF.

The chain recombines TRBV5-1 with TRBJ1-6; D may be TRBD1 (6 bases). The CDR3 is 15 amino acids. V was trimmed by 0 bases and J by 5 bases, leaving 9 bases between them. Per the germline V gene, CDR1 is SGHRS and CDR2 is YFSETQ. The CDR3 DNA reads TGCGCCAGCAGCTTGGACAGGGTCGATAATTCACCCCTCCACTTT. This translates into CASSLDRVDNSPLHF.